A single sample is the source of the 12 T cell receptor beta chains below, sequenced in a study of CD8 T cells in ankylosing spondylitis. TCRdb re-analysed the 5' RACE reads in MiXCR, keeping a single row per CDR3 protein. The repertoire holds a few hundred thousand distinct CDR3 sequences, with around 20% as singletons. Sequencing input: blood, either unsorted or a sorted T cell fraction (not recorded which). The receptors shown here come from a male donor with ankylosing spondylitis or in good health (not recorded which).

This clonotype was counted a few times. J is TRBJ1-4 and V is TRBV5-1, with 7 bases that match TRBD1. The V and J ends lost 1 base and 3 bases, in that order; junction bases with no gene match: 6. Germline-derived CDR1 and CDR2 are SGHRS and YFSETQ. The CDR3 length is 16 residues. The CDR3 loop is CASSLIRGGANEKLFF. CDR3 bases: TGCGCCAGCAGCTTGATACGAGGGGGCGCTAATGAAAAACTGTTTTTT. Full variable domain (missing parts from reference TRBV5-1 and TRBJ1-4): KAGVTQTPRYLIKTRGQQVTLSCSPISGHRSVSWYQQTPGQGLQFLFEYFSETQRNKGNFPGRFSGRQFSNSRSEMNVSTLELGDSALYLCASSLIRGGANEKLFFGSGTQLSVL.

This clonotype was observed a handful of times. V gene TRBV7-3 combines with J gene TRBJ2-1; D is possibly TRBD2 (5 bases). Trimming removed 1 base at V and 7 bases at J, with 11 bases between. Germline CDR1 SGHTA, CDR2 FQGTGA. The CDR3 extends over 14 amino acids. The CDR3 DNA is TGTGCCAGCAGCTTAAATTTCGGAGGAAATGAGCAGTTCTTC. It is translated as CASSLNFGGNEQFF. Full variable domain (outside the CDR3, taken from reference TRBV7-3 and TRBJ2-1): GAGVSQTPSNKVTEKGKYVELRCDPISGHTALYWYRQSLGQGPEFLIYFQGTGAADDSGLPNDRFFAVRPEGSVSTLKIQRTERGDSAVYLCASSLNFGGNEQFFGPGTRLTVL.

This CDR3 reads CASSLGFLAFSNEQFF. CDR3 in DNA: TGTGCCAGCAGCTTAGGGTTCCTAGCCTTCTCCAATGAGCAGTTCTTC. The gene calls are TRBV7-8 and TRBJ2-1; perhaps TRBD2 as D (5 bases). V was trimmed by 1 base and J by 6 bases, leaving 16 bases between them. Looked up from germline, CDR1 is SGHVS and CDR2 is FQNEAQ. This CDR3 has 16 residues.

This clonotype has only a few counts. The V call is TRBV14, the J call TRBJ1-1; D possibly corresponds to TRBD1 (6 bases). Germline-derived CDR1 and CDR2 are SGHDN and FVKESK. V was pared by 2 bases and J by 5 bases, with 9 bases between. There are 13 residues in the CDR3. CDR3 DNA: TGTGCCAGCAGCCAAACAGGGTGGACTGAAGCTTTCTTT. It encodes CASSQTGWTEAFF.

The CDR3 DNA is TGTGCCAGCGGTGGGGCTAGCGGGGGAATCACCGGGGAGCTGTTTTTT. Encoded protein: CASGGASGGITGELFF. The rearrangement joins TRBV12-3 or TRBV12-4 to TRBJ2-2, with TRBD2 matching 10 bases. The CDR3 loop spans 16 amino acids. V shed 8 bases, J shed 4 bases, and the junction held 10 bases outside the gene matches.

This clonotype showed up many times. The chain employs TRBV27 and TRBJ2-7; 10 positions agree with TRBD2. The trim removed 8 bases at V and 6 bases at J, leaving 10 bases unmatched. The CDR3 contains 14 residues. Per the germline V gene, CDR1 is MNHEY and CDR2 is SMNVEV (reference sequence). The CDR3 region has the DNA TGTGCCAGCCAAGTGCTAGCGGGGGCAAGCGAGCAGTACGTC. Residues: CASQVLAGASEQYV.

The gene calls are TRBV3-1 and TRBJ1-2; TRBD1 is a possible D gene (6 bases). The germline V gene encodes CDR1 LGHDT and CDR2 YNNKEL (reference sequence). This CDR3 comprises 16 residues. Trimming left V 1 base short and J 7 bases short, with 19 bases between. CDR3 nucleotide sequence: TGTGCCAGCAGCCAAGCGGGGCAGCAGGGGCATGGTGGCTACACCTTC. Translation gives CASSQAGQQGHGGYTF.

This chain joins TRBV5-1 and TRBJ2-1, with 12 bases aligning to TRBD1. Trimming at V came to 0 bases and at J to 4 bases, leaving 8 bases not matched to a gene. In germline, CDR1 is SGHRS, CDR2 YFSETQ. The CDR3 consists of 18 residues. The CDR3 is CASSLASPGQGAYNEQFF. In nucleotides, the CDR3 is TGCGCCAGCAGCTTGGCCTCGCCGGGACAGGGGGCATACAATGAGCAGTTCTTC.

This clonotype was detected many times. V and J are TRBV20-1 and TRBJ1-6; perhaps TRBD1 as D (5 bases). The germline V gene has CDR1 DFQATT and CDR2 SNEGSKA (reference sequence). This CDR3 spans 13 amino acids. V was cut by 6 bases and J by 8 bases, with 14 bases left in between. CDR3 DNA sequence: TGCAGTGCGAATGGGGACGGATATTCACCCCTCCACTTT. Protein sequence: CSANGDGYSPLHF.

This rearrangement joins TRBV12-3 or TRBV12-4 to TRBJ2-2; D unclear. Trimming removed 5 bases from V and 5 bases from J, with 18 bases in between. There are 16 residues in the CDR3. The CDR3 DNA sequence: TGTGCCAGCAGTCCCCCATGGAGCCGTGGGACCGGGGAGCTGTTTTTT. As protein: CASSPPWSRGTGELFF.

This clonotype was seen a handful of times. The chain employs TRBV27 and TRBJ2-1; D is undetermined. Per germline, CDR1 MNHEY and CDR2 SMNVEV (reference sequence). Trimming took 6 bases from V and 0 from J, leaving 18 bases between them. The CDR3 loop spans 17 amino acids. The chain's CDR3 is CASSPQARTSSYNEQFF. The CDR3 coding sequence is TGTGCCAGCAGCCCCCAAGCTAGGACCAGCTCCTACAATGAGCAGTTCTTC.

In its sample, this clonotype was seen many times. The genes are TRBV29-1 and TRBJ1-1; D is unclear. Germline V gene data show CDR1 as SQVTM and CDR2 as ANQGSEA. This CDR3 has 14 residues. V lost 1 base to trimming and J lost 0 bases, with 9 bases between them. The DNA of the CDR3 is TGCAGCGTTGAAGGGGTAGGAGTGAACACTGAAGCTTTCTTT. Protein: CSVEGVGVNTEAFF.